The 15 T cell receptor beta chains listed next were all sequenced from one sample in a study of T cells in Graves' hyperthyroidism and ophthalmopathy. RNA transcripts yielded amplified TCR beta CDR3 regions. A first-round RT-PCR of the TCR CDR3 used the HTBI primer set. TCRdb reanalysed the multiplex PCR reads using MiXCR and keeps one entry per CDR3 protein. This repertoire shows some 370,000 distinct CDR3 sequences, about 17% found once; its top ten account for approximately 33%. Sequencing was done on a sample of blood. Every receptor here comes from a woman in her twenties or thirties with Graves' hyperthyroidism that later progressed to Graves' ophthalmopathy.

There are many counts of this clonotype. J is TRBJ1-1 and V is TRBV2; D might be TRBD1 (5 bases). The CDR3 totals 15 residues. Germline lookup yields CDR1 SNHLY and CDR2 FYNNEI. V was shortened by 8 bases and J by 0 bases, with 16 bases between the two germline ends. CDR3 DNA: TGTGCCAGCTCCAGGGCTACGATAATGAACACTGAAGCTTTCTTT. It yields the protein CASSRATIMNTEAFF.

The sample holds a few counts of this clonotype. The V and J genes are TRBV7-2 and TRBJ2-7; D assignment may be TRBD1 or TRBD2 (7 bases each). Germline CDR1 and CDR2: SGHTA and FQGNSA. The CDR3 has 13 amino acids. V was trimmed by 8 bases and J by 0 bases, leaving 11 bases between them. The CDR3 region is CASGRDSSYEQYF. DNA for the CDR3: TGTGCCAGCGGGAGGGACAGCTCCTACGAGCAGTACTTC.

The chain carries TRBV12-3 or TRBV12-4 and TRBJ2-1, with 12 bases matching TRBD1. V shed 5 bases, J shed 7 bases, and the junction held 6 bases outside the gene matches. The CDR3 consists of 15 residues. This CDR3 is CASSGGQGAWNEQFF. DNA of the CDR3: TGTGCCAGCAGTGGGGGACAGGGGGCCTGGAATGAGCAGTTCTTC.

To note about this clonotype: Without the conserved terminal phenylalanine or tryptophan, this CDR3 likely stems from a read error. The chain is built from TRBV5-1 and TRBJ2-5; D gene unclear. CDR1 is SGHRS and CDR2 is YFSETQ in the germline V gene. V shed 1 base and J shed 2 bases, with 9 bases lying between them. The CDR3 is made up of 14 amino acids. CDR3 sequence (DNA): TGCGCCAGCAGCTTGTTGAACGGACAAGAGACCCAGTACCTC. Its protein is CASSLLNGQETQYL.

The chain employs TRBV20-1 and TRBJ2-7, with 7 bases fitting TRBD1. CDR1 is DFQATT and CDR2 is SNEGSKA in the germline V gene (reference sequence). This CDR3 spans 15 amino acids. V shed 0 bases, J shed 4 bases, and the junction held 9 bases outside the gene matches. The CDR3 DNA sequence: TGCAGTGCTAGAGAGGAGTCGAGACAGGGTTACGAGCAGTACTTC. Translating gives CSAREESRQGYEQYF.

This sequence joins TRBV19 and TRBJ1-5; D is perhaps TRBD1 (6 bases). Looked up from germline, CDR1 is LNHDA and CDR2 is SQIVND (reference sequence). This CDR3 region has 18 residues. Trimming cost V 4 bases and J 0 bases, with 19 bases left between them. The CDR3 region is CASSTDRKRGFSNQPQHF. The CDR3, as DNA: TGTGCCAGTAGTACAGACAGGAAGAGGGGGTTTAGCAATCAGCCCCAGCATTTT.

This clonotype was picked up many times. J is TRBJ1-2 and V is TRBV10-3; the match to TRBD1 covers 12 bases. Germline V gene data show CDR1 as ENHRY and CDR2 as SYGVKD. V gave up 5 bases and J gave up 8 bases; unmatched junction bases: 9. This CDR3 is 15 amino acids long. The CDR3 bases are TGTGCCATCAGTCTACCGGGACAGGGGGCTTTCGGCTACACCTTC. Protein: CAISLPGQGAFGYTF.

The genes are TRBV9 and TRBJ2-7, with D tentatively TRBD1 (6 bases). Trimming took off 4 bases at V and 3 bases at J, with 26 bases between the two ends. From germline, CDR1 is SGDLS and CDR2 YYNGEE. The CDR3 consists of 18 residues. The CDR3 is CASSREGVEMRGIYEQYF. The CDR3 nucleotides read TGTGCCAGCAGCCGAGAGGGGGTCGAGATGCGAGGGATCTACGAGCAGTACTTC.

The chain's CDR3 is CASNPGTGVHEQYF. CDR3 nucleotide sequence: TGTGCCAGTAACCCCGGGACAGGGGTTCACGAGCAGTACTTC. The rearrangement uses TRBV19 and TRBJ2-7, with 10 bases aligning to TRBD1. This CDR3 region has 14 residues. Germline-derived CDR1 and CDR2 are LNHDA and SQIVND (reference sequence). V was pared by 7 bases and J by 5 bases, with 8 bases of the junction left unmatched.

The rearrangement uses TRBV20-1 and TRBJ2-3, with 7 bases matching TRBD2. The trim removed 2 bases at V and 2 bases at J, leaving 1 base unmatched. Germline loops: CDR1 DFQATT, CDR2 SNEGSKA (reference sequence). This CDR3 has 13 residues. The CDR3 spells CSARLAATDTQYF. In DNA, the CDR3 is TGCAGTGCTAGACTAGCGGCCACAGATACGCAGTATTTT.

This clonotype was seen at least ten times. The rearrangement links TRBV20-1 to TRBJ1-1; D unresolved. The CDR3 consists of 11 residues. Trimming cost V 6 bases and J 5 bases, with 10 bases left between them. The germline CDR1 and CDR2 sequences are DFQATT and SNEGSKA (reference sequence). CDR3 in amino acids: CSASGGTEAFF. Here the CDR3 DNA reads TGCAGTGCCTCAGGAGGAACTGAAGCTTTCTTT.

Comment on this clonotype: A much bigger clone sits one base away, suggesting this may be a read error. The rearrangement links TRBV6-1 to TRBJ2-3; D is unclear. Per the germline V gene, CDR1 is MNHNS and CDR2 is SASEGT. The CDR3 runs to 13 residues. Written as DNA, the CDR3 is TGTGCCGGCAGCCCGAGGAGCGCAGATACGCAGTATTTT. Encoded protein: CAGSPRSADTQYF.

This clonotype was counted only a few times. The chain combines TRBV6-5 with TRBJ2-6; D unclear. V lost 0 bases to trimming and J lost 2 bases, with 8 bases between them. Germline V gene lookup returns CDR1 MNHEY and CDR2 SVGAGI. The CDR3 has 16 amino acids. The CDR3 DNA reads as TGTGCCAGCAGTTACTCGATGGGGACTGGGGCCAACGTCCTGACTTTC. Protein: CASSYSMGTGANVLTF.

The V call is TRBV11-2, the J call TRBJ2-7; a possible D gene is TRBD1 (6 bases). CDR3 length: 14 residues. Germline CDR1 and CDR2: SGHAT and FQNNGV. V lost 6 bases, J lost 6 bases, and 18 bases lay in between. CDR3 protein: CASSPGHPPVEQYF. The CDR3 nucleotides are TGTGCCAGCAGTCCGGGACACCCGCCTGTCGAGCAGTACTTC.

The V call is TRBV20-1, the J call TRBJ2-5; TRBD2 matches 9 bases. This CDR3 contains 15 residues. J gave up 4 bases and V 0 bases, and 6 bases lay outside the gene matches. The germline V gene has CDR1 DFQATT and CDR2 SNEGSKA (reference sequence). The CDR3 DNA is TGCAGTGCTAGAGATAGCGGGAGAGAGGTAGAGACCCAGTACTTC. This codes for CSARDSGREVETQYF.